The 24 T cell receptor beta chains presented below share a single source sample, sequenced in a study of CD8 T cells in ankylosing spondylitis. Points from the study as a whole: Seemingly distinctive of ankylosing spondylitis blood was a TCR beta motif formed by eight highly homologous variants.

No antigen has been identified for these receptors. TCRdb independently ran MiXCR on the 5' RACE reads; one entry per CDR3 protein. This table holds roughly 440,000 distinct CDR3 sequences, approximately 17% found once. Sequenced sample: blood, either unsorted or a sorted T cell fraction (not recorded which). Receptors were obtained from a male donor with ankylosing spondylitis.

This chain connects TRBV6-2 or TRBV6-3 to TRBJ1-5; D unresolved. Germline V gene data show CDR1 as MNHEY and CDR2 as SVGEGT. The CDR3 has 14 amino acids. Trimming removed 5 bases at V and 7 bases at J, with 15 bases between. The CDR3 here is CASSIQPSNQPQHF. The CDR3 DNA sequence: TGTGCCAGCAGTATACAGCCCTCCAACCAGCCCCAGCATTTT.

There are a few counts of this clonotype. The chain joins TRBV27 to TRBJ1-5; the D gene is possibly TRBD1 (5 bases). CDR3 size: 13 residues. V was shortened by 11 bases and J by 8 bases, with 19 bases between the two germline ends. Germline V CDR1 and CDR2: MNHEY, SMNVEV (reference sequence). CDR3 loop: CAGKAGGREPQHF. The CDR3 DNA is TGTGCCGGGAAAGCGGGGGGTCGAGAGCCCCAGCATTTT.

This clonotype was seen more than once but under ten times. The chain recombines TRBV6-2 or TRBV6-3 with TRBJ1-3, with D uncertain. V dropped 5 bases and J dropped 3 bases, with 5 bases sitting between them. The CDR3 has 12 residues. The germline gives CDR1 MNHEY, CDR2 SVGEGT. CDR3 amino acids: CASSTGGNTIYF. The CDR3 nucleotides are TGTGCCAGCAGTACCGGTGGAAACACCATATATTTT.

There are a few counts of this clonotype. The J gene is TRBJ2-1, the V gene TRBV19, with D perhaps given as TRBD1 or TRBD2 (6 bases each). Germline CDR1 reads LNHDA; CDR2 reads SQIVND (reference sequence). The CDR3 covers 16 residues. Trimming left V 6 bases short and J 7 bases short, with 22 bases between. The CDR3 is CASRLKAGGGVNEQFF. In DNA, the CDR3 is TGTGCCAGTAGACTCAAAGCAGGAGGGGGAGTTAATGAGCAGTTCTTC.

The sample holds a few counts of this clonotype. This chain joins TRBV7-9 and TRBJ2-5, with no clear D. The ends were cut back, 5 bases at V and 13 bases at J, with 14 bases in the middle. The CDR3 is made up of 11 amino acids. In germline, CDR1 is SEHNR, CDR2 FQNEAQ (reference sequence). CDR3 sequence reads: CASSQGSTGYF. CDR3 DNA: TGTGCCAGCAGCCAAGGGTCCACCGGGTACTTC.

The chain couples TRBV5-1 to TRBJ2-5, with D possibly TRBD2 on 6 matching bases. The germline CDR1 and CDR2 sequences are SGHRS and YFSETQ. The CDR3 contains 18 residues. Trimming pared 1 base from V and 1 base from J, leaving 20 bases between. As DNA, the CDR3 is TGCGCCAGCAGCTTGCCCCATTTGGGGGGACCACGCCAAGAGACCCAGTACTTC. Translating it yields CASSLPHLGGPRQETQYF. The full variable domain, rest sourced from reference TRBV5-1 and TRBJ2-5, is KAGVTQTPRYLIKTRGQQVTLSCSPISGHRSVSWYQQTPGQGLQFLFEYFSETQRNKGNFPGRFSGRQFSNSRSEMNVSTLELGDSALYLCASSLPHLGGPRQETQYFGPGTRLLVL.

This clonotype was observed a few times. The chain is built from TRBV7-8 and TRBJ1-3; 7 bases are a match to TRBD1. The CDR3 is 17 residues long. The J segment lost 3 bases and the V segment lost 5 bases, leaving 13 bases of the junction unmatched. The germline CDR1 and CDR2 sequences are SGHVS and FQNEAQ. The CDR3 sequence is CASSRILQQGLGNTIYF. The DNA of the CDR3 is TGTGCCAGCAGCCGAATCTTACAACAGGGGCTTGGAAACACCATATATTTT. The full variable domain, rest sourced from reference TRBV7-8 and TRBJ1-3, is GAGVSQSPRYKVAKRGQDVALRCDPISGHVSLFWYQQALGQGPEFLTYFQNEAQLDKSGLPSDRFFAERPEGSVSTLKIQRTQQEDSAVYLCASSRILQQGLGNTIYFGEGSWLTVV.

V usage is TRBV7-2 and J usage is TRBJ2-5; tentative D call: TRBD2 (6 bases). Trimming removed 0 bases from V and 2 bases from J, with 16 bases in between. Germline assignment: CDR1 SGHTA and CDR2 FQGNSA. The CDR3 sequence is 17 residues long. CDR3 protein: CASSLAPRGSGQETQYF. In DNA form, the CDR3 reads TGTGCCAGCAGCTTAGCCCCTCGGGGGAGTGGTCAAGAGACCCAGTACTTC.

The chain couples TRBV2 to TRBJ2-2; TRBD2 aligns across 10 bases. The CDR3 covers 16 residues. V was clipped by 3 bases and J by 0 bases; unmatched bases: 1. Looked up from germline, CDR1 is SNHLY and CDR2 is FYNNEI. The CDR3 spells CASSDTSGANTGELFF. The CDR3, as DNA: TGTGCCAGCAGTGACACTAGCGGGGCGAACACCGGGGAGCTGTTTTTT.

The J gene is TRBJ2-7, the V gene TRBV28, with D unclear. Germline V lookup: CDR1 MDHEN, CDR2 SYDVKM. Trimming shortened V by 6 bases and J by 0 bases, and 9 bases separated the two germline ends. The CDR3 is 13 residues long. CDR3 nucleotides: TGTGCCAGCAGGGGCCCGGTCTCCTACGAGCAGTACTTC. This sequence encodes CASRGPVSYEQYF.

This clonotype was found a few times. The V and J genes are TRBV3-1 and TRBJ2-1; D is uncertain. Trimming stripped 1 base from V and 10 bases from J, with 5 bases between. The germline gives CDR1 LGHDT, CDR2 YNNKEL (reference sequence). The CDR3 covers 11 residues. In nucleotides, the CDR3 is TGTGCCAGCAGCCAAGTTAGCGAGCAGTTCTTC. Translated, it gives CASSQVSEQFF.

This clonotype was picked up a small number of times. The chain recombines TRBV28 with TRBJ1-6; possible D gene TRBD1, 5 bases. This CDR3 is 17 amino acids long. CDR1 MDHEN and CDR2 SYDVKM come from the germline V gene. Trimming pared 4 bases from V and 4 bases from J, leaving 17 bases between. CDR3 sequence reads: CASSSAGRGDYNSPLHF. The CDR3 nucleotides read TGTGCCAGCAGTTCCGCCGGGAGGGGAGATTATAATTCACCCCTCCACTTT.

The chain carries TRBV7-2 and TRBJ2-7; 7 nucleotides line up with TRBD2. V lost 2 bases, J lost 2 bases, and 9 bases stayed unmatched. The CDR3 is 16 residues long. Germline CDR1 SGHTA, CDR2 FQGNSA. The CDR3 DNA reads TGTGCCAGCAGCTTATTGCCTAGCGGCCCCCCCTACGAGCAGTACTTC. Its translation: CASSLLPSGPPYEQYF.

This sequence joins TRBV12-3 or TRBV12-4 and TRBJ1-2; unclear D gene. V was cut by 4 bases and J by 4 bases, with 10 bases left in between. The CDR3 is 13 amino acids. The DNA for the CDR3 is TGTGCCAGCAGTTCGCGACTAAGCTATGGCTACACCTTC. Its translation: CASSSRLSYGYTF.

This clonotype was counted many times. This chain links TRBV4-1 with TRBJ2-7; 12 bases map to TRBD2. This CDR3 spans 17 amino acids. The germline CDR1 and CDR2 sequences are MGHRA and YSYEKL. V gave up 1 base and J gave up 4 bases; unmatched junction bases: 8. CDR3 amino acids: CASSQVGLAGGQYEQYF. The CDR3 region has the DNA TGCGCCAGCAGCCAAGTTGGGCTAGCGGGGGGGCAATACGAGCAGTACTTC.

In this sample, this clonotype turned up a few times. The CDR3 sequence: CASSFEISNQPQHF. The CDR3 coding sequence is TGTGCCAGCAGTTTCGAGATTAGCAATCAGCCCCAGCATTTT. The chain joins TRBV12-3 or TRBV12-4 to TRBJ1-5, with D uncertain. This CDR3 has 14 residues. Between the trimmed V and J ends, which lost 3 bases and 0 bases, there was a span of 6 bases.

CDR3 region: CASSSKLAGGGWCEQFF. In nucleotides, the CDR3 is TGTGCCAGCAGTTCTAAGCTAGCGGGAGGGGGATGGTGTGAGCAGTTCTTC. This chain connects TRBV27 to TRBJ2-1, with 12 bases fitting TRBD2. CDR3 length equals 17 residues. Trimming at V came to 4 bases and at J to 9 bases, leaving 13 bases not matched to a gene. Germline V gives CDR1 MNHEY, CDR2 SMNVEV (reference sequence).

In its sample, this clonotype was seen once. The genes are TRBV27 and TRBJ2-1, with D maybe TRBD1 (6 bases). The CDR3 loop spans 13 amino acids. V lost 5 bases and J 8 bases, leaving 13 bases between the germline ends. In germline, CDR1 is MNHEY, CDR2 SMNVEV (reference sequence). As DNA, the CDR3 is TGTGCCAGCAGTCTCACAGGGCTCGATGAGCAGTTCTTC. This gives the protein CASSLTGLDEQFF.

This clonotype has a handful of counts. The genes are TRBV9 and TRBJ1-3, with a tentative D call TRBD1 (6 bases). Between the trimmed V and J ends, which lost 2 bases and 0 bases, there was a span of 15 bases. This CDR3 is 17 amino acids long. Germline lookup yields CDR1 SGDLS and CDR2 YYNGEE. Written as DNA, the CDR3 is TGTGCCAGCAGCGTTAGATCCAGGGGAGGCTCTGGAAACACCATATATTTT. Its protein is CASSVRSRGGSGNTIYF. The full variable domain, completed using reference TRBV9 and TRBJ1-3, is DSGVTQTPKHLITATGQRVTLRCSPRSGDLSVYWYQQSLDQGLQFLIQYYNGEERAKGNILERFSAQQFPDLHSELNLSSLELGDSALYFCASSVRSRGGSGNTIYFGEGSWLTVV.

Details on this clonotype: The junction shows a germline mismatch at one end, possibly a read error. The chain carries TRBV7-7 and TRBJ2-2, with D hard to call. CDR1 is SSHAT and CDR2 is FNYEAQ in the germline V gene (reference sequence). The CDR3 contains 16 residues. Here the CDR3 DNA reads TGTGCTAGCAGCTTATACCCAGGCGCTAACACCGGGGAGCTGTTTTTT. The encoded protein is CASSLYPGANTGELFF.

This clonotype occurred a few times. The chain joins TRBV7-8 to TRBJ1-1, with D possibly TRBD1 on 6 matching bases. The V end was cut by 3 bases, the J end by 1 base, with 9 bases between. Germline V CDR1 and CDR2: SGHVS, FQNEAQ. There are 14 residues in the CDR3. The CDR3, as DNA: TGTGCCAGCAGCTTCCAGACAGGGAACACTGAAGCTTTCTTT. Translating gives CASSFQTGNTEAFF.

The rearrangement joins TRBV7-9 to TRBJ2-7; D unclear. CDR3 size: 13 residues. CDR1 and CDR2 from the germline V gene are SEHNR and FQNEAQ (reference sequence). Trimming shortened V by 0 bases and J by 6 bases, and 9 bases separated the two germline ends. The CDR3 spells CASSLAGQPEQYF. DNA for the CDR3: TGTGCCAGCAGCTTAGCGGGCCAGCCCGAGCAGTACTTC.

This clonotype was recorded a few times. The CDR3: CATSRGAGGSYEQYF. CDR3 bases: TGTGCCACCAGCAGAGGAGCGGGGGGATCCTACGAGCAGTACTTC. The chain couples TRBV15 to TRBJ2-7, with 9 bases that match TRBD2. This CDR3 comprises 15 residues. The germline gives CDR1 LNHNV, CDR2 YYDKDF (reference sequence). Trimming took 1 base from V and 1 from J; bases not matched to a gene: 2.

This clonotype occurred a few times. CDR3 in amino acids: CASSLMGGGADTQYF. The CDR3 bases are TGTGCCAGCAGCTTAATGGGCGGCGGGGCAGATACGCAGTATTTT. The chain has TRBV7-3 and TRBJ2-3, with D maybe TRBD2 (6 bases). Per the germline V gene, CDR1 is SGHTA and CDR2 is FQGTGA. Trimming took off 1 base at V and 4 bases at J, with 12 bases between the two ends. CDR3 length: 15 amino acids.